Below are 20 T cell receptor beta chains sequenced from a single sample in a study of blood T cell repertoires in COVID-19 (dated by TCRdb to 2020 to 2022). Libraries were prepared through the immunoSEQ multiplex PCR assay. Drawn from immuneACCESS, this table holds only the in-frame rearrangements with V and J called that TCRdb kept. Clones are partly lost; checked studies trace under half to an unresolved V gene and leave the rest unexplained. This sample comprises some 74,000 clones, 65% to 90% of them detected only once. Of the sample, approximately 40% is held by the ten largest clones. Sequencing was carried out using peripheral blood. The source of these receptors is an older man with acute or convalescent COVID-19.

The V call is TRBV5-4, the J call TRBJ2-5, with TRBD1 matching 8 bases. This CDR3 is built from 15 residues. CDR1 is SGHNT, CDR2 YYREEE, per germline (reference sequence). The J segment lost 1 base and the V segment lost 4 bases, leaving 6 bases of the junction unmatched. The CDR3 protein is CASSTGQGSQETQYF. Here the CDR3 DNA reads TGTGCCAGCAGCACAGGACAGGGATCCCAAGAGACCCAGTACTTC.

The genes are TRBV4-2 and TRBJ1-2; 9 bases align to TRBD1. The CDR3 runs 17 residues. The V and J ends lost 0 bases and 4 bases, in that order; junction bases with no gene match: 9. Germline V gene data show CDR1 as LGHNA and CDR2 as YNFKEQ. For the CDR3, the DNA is TGTGCCAGCAGCCAAGATCTGAAACAGGGGGCGTCCTATGGCTACACCTTC. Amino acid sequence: CASSQDLKQGASYGYTF.

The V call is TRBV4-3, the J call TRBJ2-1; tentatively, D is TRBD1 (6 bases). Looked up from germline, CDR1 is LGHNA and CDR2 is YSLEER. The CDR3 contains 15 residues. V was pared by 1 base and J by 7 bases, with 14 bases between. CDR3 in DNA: TGCGCCAGCAGCCAAGGCGGTACAGGGTTGAATGAGCAGTTCTTC. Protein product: CASSQGGTGLNEQFF.

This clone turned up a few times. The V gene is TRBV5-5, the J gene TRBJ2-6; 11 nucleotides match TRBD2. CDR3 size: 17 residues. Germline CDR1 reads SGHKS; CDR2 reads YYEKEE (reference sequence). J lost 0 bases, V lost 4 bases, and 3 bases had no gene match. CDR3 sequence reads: CASSLLAGDSGANVLTF. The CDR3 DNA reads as TGTGCCAGCAGCCTACTAGCGGGGGACTCTGGGGCCAACGTCCTGACTTTC.

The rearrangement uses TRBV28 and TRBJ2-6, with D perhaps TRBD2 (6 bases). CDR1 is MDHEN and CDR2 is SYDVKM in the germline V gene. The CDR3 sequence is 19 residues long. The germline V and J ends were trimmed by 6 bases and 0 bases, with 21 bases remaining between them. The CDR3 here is CASRRMEGRGGSGANVLTF. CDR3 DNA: TGTGCCAGCAGGAGAATGGAGGGCCGTGGGGGCTCTGGGGCCAACGTCCTGACTTTC.

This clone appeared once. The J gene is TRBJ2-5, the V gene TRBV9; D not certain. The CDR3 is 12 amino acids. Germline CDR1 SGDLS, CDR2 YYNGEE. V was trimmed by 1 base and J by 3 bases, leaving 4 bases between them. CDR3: CASSVFEETQYF. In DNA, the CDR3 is TGTGCCAGCAGCGTATTCGAAGAGACCCAGTACTTC. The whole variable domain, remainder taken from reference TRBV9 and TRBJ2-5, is DSGVTQTPKHLITATGQRVTLRCSPRSGDLSVYWYQQSLDQGLQFLIQYYNGEERAKGNILERFSAQQFPDLHSELNLSSLELGDSALYFCASSVFEETQYFGPGTRLLVL.

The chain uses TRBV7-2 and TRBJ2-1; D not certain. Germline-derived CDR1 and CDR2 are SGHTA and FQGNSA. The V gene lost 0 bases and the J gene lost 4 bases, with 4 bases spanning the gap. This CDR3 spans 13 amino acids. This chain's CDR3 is CASSLAAYNEQFF. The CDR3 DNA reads TGTGCCAGCAGCTTAGCAGCTTACAATGAGCAGTTCTTC.

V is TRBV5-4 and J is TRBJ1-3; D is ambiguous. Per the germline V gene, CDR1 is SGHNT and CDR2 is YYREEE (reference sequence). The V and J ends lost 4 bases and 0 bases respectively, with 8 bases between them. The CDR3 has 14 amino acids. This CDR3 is CASSPGGSGNTIYF. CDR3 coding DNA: TGTGCCAGCAGCCCCGGCGGCTCTGGAAACACCATATATTTT.

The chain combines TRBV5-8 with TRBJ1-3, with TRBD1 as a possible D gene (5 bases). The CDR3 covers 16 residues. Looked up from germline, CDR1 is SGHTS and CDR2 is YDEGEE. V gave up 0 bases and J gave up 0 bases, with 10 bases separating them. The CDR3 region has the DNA TGTGCCAGCAGCTTGGCCCCAGGGTCCTCTGGAAACACCATATATTTT. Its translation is CASSLAPGSSGNTIYF.

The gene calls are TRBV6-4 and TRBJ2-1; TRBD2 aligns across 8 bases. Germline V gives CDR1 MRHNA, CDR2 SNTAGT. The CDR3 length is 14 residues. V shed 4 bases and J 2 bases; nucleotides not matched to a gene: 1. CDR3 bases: TGTGCCAGCAGTGCGGGGGGGCCCTACAATGAGCAGTTCTTC. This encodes CASSAGGPYNEQFF.

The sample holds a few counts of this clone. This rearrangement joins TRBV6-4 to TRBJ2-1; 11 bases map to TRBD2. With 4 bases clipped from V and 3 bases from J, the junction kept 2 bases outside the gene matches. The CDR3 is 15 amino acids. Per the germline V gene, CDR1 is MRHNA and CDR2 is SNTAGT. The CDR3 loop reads CASSGTSGSYNEQFF. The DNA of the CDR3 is TGTGCCAGCAGTGGTACTAGCGGGAGCTACAATGAGCAGTTCTTC.

The CDR3 DNA is TGTGCCAGCAGCTTGAGCACAGGGGGAGAGTCACCCCTCCACTTT. As protein: CASSLSTGGESPLHF. The V and J genes are TRBV5-4 and TRBJ1-6, with 8 positions matching TRBD1. Germline V lookup: CDR1 SGHNT, CDR2 YYREEE (reference sequence). The CDR3 consists of 15 residues. V lost 1 base and J lost 10; bases outside the gene matches: 7.

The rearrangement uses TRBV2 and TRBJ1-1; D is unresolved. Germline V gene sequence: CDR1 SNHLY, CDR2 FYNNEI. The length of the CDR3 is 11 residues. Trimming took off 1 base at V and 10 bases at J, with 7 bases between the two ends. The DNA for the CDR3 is TGTGCCAGCAGTGAAGGCGGGAGAGCTTTCTTT. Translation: CASSEGGRAFF.

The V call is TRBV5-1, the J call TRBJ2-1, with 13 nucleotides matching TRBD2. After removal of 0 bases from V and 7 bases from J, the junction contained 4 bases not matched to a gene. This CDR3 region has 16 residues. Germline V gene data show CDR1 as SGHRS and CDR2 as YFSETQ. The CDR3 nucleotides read TGCGCCAGCAGCTTGGTACTAGCGGGAGGGTGGAATGAGCAGTTCTTC. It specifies CASSLVLAGGWNEQFF.

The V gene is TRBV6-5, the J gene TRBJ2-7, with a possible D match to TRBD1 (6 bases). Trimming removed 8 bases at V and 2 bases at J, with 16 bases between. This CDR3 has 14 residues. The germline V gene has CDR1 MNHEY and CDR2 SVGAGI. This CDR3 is CASSQGSFPYEQYF. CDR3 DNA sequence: TGTGCCAGCTCACAGGGATCTTTCCCCTACGAGCAGTACTTC.

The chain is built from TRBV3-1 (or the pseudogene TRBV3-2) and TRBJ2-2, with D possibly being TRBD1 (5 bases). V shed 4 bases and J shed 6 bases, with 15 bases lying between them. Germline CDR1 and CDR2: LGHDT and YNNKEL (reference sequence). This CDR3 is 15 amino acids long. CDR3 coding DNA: TGTGCCAGCAGCCGACCCACAGGTAACGCCGGGGAGCTGTTTTTT. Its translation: CASSRPTGNAGELFF.

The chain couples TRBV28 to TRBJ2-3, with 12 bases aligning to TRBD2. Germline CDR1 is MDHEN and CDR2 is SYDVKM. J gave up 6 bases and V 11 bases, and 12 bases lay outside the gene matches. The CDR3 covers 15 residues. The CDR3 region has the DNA TGTGCCCTTATGCCCACTAGCGGGAGGTCCGATACGCAGTATTTT. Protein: CALMPTSGRSDTQYF.

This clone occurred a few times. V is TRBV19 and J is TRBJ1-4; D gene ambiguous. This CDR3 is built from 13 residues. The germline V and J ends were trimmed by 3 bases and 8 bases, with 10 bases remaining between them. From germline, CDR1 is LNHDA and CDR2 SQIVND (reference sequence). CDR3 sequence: CASSMVVGEKLFF. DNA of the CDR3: TGTGCCAGTAGTATGGTCGTTGGCGAAAAACTGTTTTTT.

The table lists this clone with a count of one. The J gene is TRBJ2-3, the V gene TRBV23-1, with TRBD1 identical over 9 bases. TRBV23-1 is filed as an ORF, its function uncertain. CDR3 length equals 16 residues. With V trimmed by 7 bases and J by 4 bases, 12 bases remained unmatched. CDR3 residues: CASITNRDRVPDTQYF. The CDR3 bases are TGCGCCAGCATTACAAACCGGGACAGGGTCCCAGATACGCAGTATTTT.

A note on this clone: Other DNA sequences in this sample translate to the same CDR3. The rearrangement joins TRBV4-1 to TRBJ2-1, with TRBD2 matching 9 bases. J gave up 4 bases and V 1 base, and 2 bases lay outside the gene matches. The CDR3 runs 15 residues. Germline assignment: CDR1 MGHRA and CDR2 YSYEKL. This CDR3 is CASSQGLAAYNEQFF. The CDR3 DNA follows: TGCGCCAGCAGCCAAGGACTAGCGGCTTACAATGAGCAGTTCTTC.